This T cell receptor beta chain was recorded in a study of blood T cells in healthy people across ages. Study at large: Template-switching capture recovered about one barcoded beta molecule per two T cells. Findings and limits, study-wide: Unknown CMV status may confound age-related changes in expanded clones. Older age went with lower TCR beta diversity per million T cells, in a roughly linear way.

This CDR3 is 14 amino acids long. V was cut by 0 bases and J by 5 bases, with 11 bases left in between. CDR1 and CDR2 (germline): SGHRS, YFSETQ. Details on this clonotype: The antigen remains unidentified.

Next came a second PCR, run for about 7 to 12 cycles, which used a sample-barcoded 5' primer along with a J-beta primer mix. TCRdb re-derived calls from the 5' RACE reads in MiXCR, one entry per CDR3 protein. The table has some 730,000 distinct CDR3 sequences, approximately 21% seen once. The receptor was isolated from a man aged 65 to 85 in good health. Sequences were obtained from blood. The chain has TRBV5-1 and TRBJ2-5; D is undetermined. The CDR3 DNA is TGCGCCAGCAGCTTGGCCGGCGAATCCGAGACCCAGTACTTC. The encoded protein is CASSLAGESETQYF. The whole variable domain, filled in from reference TRBV5-1 and TRBJ2-5, reads KAGVTQTPRYLIKTRGQQVTLSCSPISGHRSVSWYQQTPGQGLQFLFEYFSETQRNKGNFPGRFSGRQFSNSRSEMNVSTLELGDSALYLCASSLAGESETQYFGPGTRLLVL.